This T cell receptor beta chain is from a study of T cells in Graves' hyperthyroidism and ophthalmopathy. This clonotype was observed many times. V dropped 6 bases and J dropped 9; count of bases not matched to a gene: 7. CDR3 length equals 12 residues. Germline CDR1 and CDR2: DFQATT and SNEGSKA (reference sequence). The TCR beta CDR3 regions underwent amplification using RNA transcripts as the source. When the TCR CDR3 underwent first-round RT-PCR, the HTBI primer set was used. TCRdb fed the multiplex PCR reads into MiXCR, producing one record per CDR3 protein. The sample lists 550,000 to 650,000 distinct CDR3 sequences; approximately 14% were seen once.

The sequenced sample consisted of blood. The source is a middle-aged woman with Graves' hyperthyroidism. The chain couples TRBV20-1 to TRBJ2-1; 8 nucleotides line up with TRBD2. The CDR3 region has the DNA TGCAGTGCCGCCCGGGGGGGTGGTGAGCAGTTCTTC. Amino acid sequence: CSAARGGGEQFF.